The sample holds a few counts of the clone carrying this TCR beta chain. Its antigen is currently unknown. One entry per CDR3 protein, called by TCRdb with MiXCR from the 5' RACE reads. In the table there are 450,000 to 600,000 distinct CDR3 sequences, around 16% of which are singletons. This sample is part of a study of T cells after yellow fever vaccination. Study-wide points: Reappearance after the booster was seen for most primary-vaccination clones, at 95% to 97% CD4 and around 90% CD8.

The sequence was obtained from a man between 18 and 35 years old who received the YFV17D yellow fever vaccine. The material was PBMCs, obtained 4 to 5 days after the first yellow fever vaccination.

The CDR3 DNA is TGCGCCAGCAGCTTGCTGCGGGGGACCTCGGAGACCCAGTACTTC. Amino acids: CASSLLRGTSETQYF. V gene TRBV5-1 combines with J gene TRBJ2-5; 7 bases map to TRBD2. The junction had 8 bases not matched to a gene; V was cut back by 1 base and J by 5 bases. CDR1 SGHRS and CDR2 YFSETQ come from the germline V gene. CDR3 length: 15 amino acids.